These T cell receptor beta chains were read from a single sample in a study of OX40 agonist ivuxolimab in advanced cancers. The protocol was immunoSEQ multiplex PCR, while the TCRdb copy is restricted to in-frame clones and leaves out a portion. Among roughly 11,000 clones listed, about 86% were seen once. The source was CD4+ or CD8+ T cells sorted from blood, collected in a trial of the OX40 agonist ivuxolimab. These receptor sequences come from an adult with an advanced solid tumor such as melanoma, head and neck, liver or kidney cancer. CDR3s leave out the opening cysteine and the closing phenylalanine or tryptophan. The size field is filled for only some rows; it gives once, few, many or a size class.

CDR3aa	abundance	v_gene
ASSIRLAGGPWGTDTQY	.	TRBV19
ASGASSADTQY	.	TRBV2
ASSLGGASGGRQY	.	TRBV7-8
AWRTGNTEAF	.	TRBV30
ASSLTGRGGGDTQY	.	TRBV7-3
ASSPTGGVGETQY	.	TRBV27
ASSVATGRYEQY	.	TRBV9
ASTRSRVPANNEQF	.	TRBV7-9
ASSLDLLAGVIADTQY	.	TRBV11-2
ASSLWGGARYGYT	.	TRBV5-3
ASSETPGGGNYGYT	.	TRBV6-1
ASSPGTGVPEAF	.	TRBV7-2
ASSFLAGGYNEQF	.	TRBV28
ASSQDLEQSNQPQH	few	TRBV4-2
ASSPGSQTYLPNVLT	.	TRBV25-1
ASSWGGGAGELF	.	TRBV5-4
ASSSMTGQNNEQF	.	TRBV7-2
ASSYSGAGSYEQY	.	TRBV6-5
ASSLGQGRANVLT	.	TRBV28
ASSTNTGTAYEQY	.	TRBV19
ASSPGGVNEQY	.	TRBV7-9
ASKGTSGGISTDTQY	.	TRBV27
ASSPGQGSSSGANVLT	.	TRBV4-3
VISESFPGQGVFEEQY	.	TRBV10-3
ATTSGDRVDQPQH	once	TRBV10-3
ASSASGGLAGARWGPYNEQF	.	TRBV9
ASSYGTGGYEQY	.	TRBV6-6
ASSLHGQGGHYEQY	once	TRBV7-2
ASSRSRETGELF	few	TRBV6-1
ASSQDRFYGYT	.	TRBV5-4
ASSIPVNTDTQY	.	TRBV5-1
ASRLLPSTRSNEQY	.	TRBV27
ASYWPAEAF	once	TRBV18
ASSEGVEQF	.	TRBV5-1
ASSETGFWVGEQF	.	TRBV9
ASSFNRDDTEAF	.	TRBV5-1
ASSQITSTDTQY	once	TRBV4-3
ASIPAGYNEQF	.	TRBV28
ASSFRTGFIGTIY	.	TRBV28
ASESDGGGNTEAF	.	TRBV5-4
SVLTGPASEAF	few	TRBV29-1
ATSKSLTYEQY	.	TRBV15
ASSVGRAAGYEQY	.	TRBV4-1
ASSPGRRNEQF	.	TRBV27
ASSSPGQGGTEAF	.	TRBV5-1
ASSPGATGGRNWDTEAF	.	TRBV5-1
ASSPGTSGGYLSEQY	.	TRBV27
ASSQDRGMQF	few	TRBV4-3
STSHLAGIYNEQF	.	TRBV29-1
ASGRLNEKLF	.	TRBV19
ASSEATEATNEKLF	.	TRBV6-1
ASSLTSGTFYEQY	.	TRBV28
ASSWDFYEQY	.	TRBV7-9